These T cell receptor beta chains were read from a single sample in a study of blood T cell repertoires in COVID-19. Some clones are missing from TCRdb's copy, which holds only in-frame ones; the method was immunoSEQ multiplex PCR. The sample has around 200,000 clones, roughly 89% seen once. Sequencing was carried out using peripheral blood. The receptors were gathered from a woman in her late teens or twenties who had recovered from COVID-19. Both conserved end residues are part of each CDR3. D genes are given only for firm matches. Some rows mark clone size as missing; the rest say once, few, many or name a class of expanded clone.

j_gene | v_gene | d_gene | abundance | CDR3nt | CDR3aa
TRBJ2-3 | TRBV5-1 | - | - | TGCGCCAGCAGGGGCGAAGGAGGGCCCGCAGATACGCAGTATTTT | CASRGEGGPADTQYF
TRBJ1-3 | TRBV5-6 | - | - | TGTGCCAGCAGCTTCTACGGGACTGGAAACACCATATATTTT | CASSFYGTGNTIYF
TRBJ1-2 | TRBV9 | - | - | TGTGCCAGCAGCGTCGCACACCGCTATGGCTACACCTTC | CASSVAHRYGYTF
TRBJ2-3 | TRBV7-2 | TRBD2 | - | TGTGCCAGCAGCAAACCGGGACTAGCGGGGGGCACAGATACGCAGTATTTT | CASSKPGLAGGTDTQYF
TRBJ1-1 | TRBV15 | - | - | TGTGCCACCAGCAGCAAACTGGAGGGGATCACTGAAGCTTTCTTT | CATSSKLEGITEAFF
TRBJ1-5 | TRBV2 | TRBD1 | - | TGTGCCAGCCAAGGGACAGGCTATAGCAATCAGCCCCAGCATTTT | CASQGTGYSNQPQHF
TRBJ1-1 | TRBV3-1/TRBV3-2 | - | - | TGTGCCAGCAGCCCCACGGGGAACACTGAAGCTTTCTTT | CASSPTGNTEAFF
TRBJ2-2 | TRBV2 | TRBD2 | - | TGTGCCAGCTTAGGGAGGGCTCGCACCGGGGAGCTGTTTTTT | CASLGRARTGELFF
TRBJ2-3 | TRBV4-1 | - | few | TGCGCCAGCAGCACCCGGGGGTTCGGGGGCACAGATACGCAGTATTTT | CASSTRGFGGTDTQYF
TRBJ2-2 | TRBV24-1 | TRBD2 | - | TGTGCCACCACCGGGCGGGGGGCGGTGGACACCGGGGAGCTGTTTTTT | CATTGRGAVDTGELFF
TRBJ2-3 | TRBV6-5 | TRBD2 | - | TGTGCCAGCAGTTACTCTGCACTAGCGGGGGGAGATACGCAGTATTTT | CASSYSALAGGDTQYF
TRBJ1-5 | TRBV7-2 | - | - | TGTGCCAGCAGCTTAAATTCCATCCAGCCCCAGCATTTT | CASSLNSIQPQHF
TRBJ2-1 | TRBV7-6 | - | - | TGTGCCAGCAGCTTAGCGCCAGGCGGGGGCAGTGAGCAGTTCTTC | CASSLAPGGGSEQFF